One sample yielded the 18 T cell receptor beta chains listed below, sequenced in a study of long-term antiretroviral therapy in people with HIV. Run at survey level, the immunoSEQ assay was version v3.0. Clones were read by immunoSEQ multiplex PCR, and TCRdb kept only the in-frame ones, dropping some. The data show some 30,000 clones, about 90% seen once. The starting material was unsorted PBMCs, obtained 1.8 years after starting antiretroviral therapy. These receptors originate from a woman aged 18-35 years with HIV.

This rearrangement joins TRBV19 to TRBJ1-1; D gene uncertain. Deletions cut 7 bases from V and 1 base from J, with 13 bases between. The germline CDR1 and CDR2 sequences are LNHDA and SQIVND (reference sequence). The CDR3 totals 14 residues. CDR3 amino acids: CASKVSVGNTEAFF. The CDR3 DNA reads as TGTGCCAGTAAAGTATCCGTGGGGAACACTGAAGCTTTCTTT.

The rearrangement joins TRBV28 to TRBJ2-5, with 12 nucleotides matching TRBD2. CDR3 size: 14 residues. Trimming removed 3 bases from V and 11 bases from J; junction bases left unmatched: 7. Germline V lookup: CDR1 MDHEN, CDR2 SYDVKM. DNA of the CDR3: TGTGCCAGCAGTTTCCTAGCGGGAGGGTCGGAGCAGTACTTC. Protein: CASSFLAGGSEQYF.

The genes are TRBV18 and TRBJ2-7, with D unclear. V was clipped by 1 base and J by 2 bases, with 9 bases between them. Germline V CDR1 and CDR2: KGHSH, LQKENI. The CDR3 consists of 14 residues. The DNA for the CDR3 is TGTGCCAGCTCACCACTTTCCCGTACCTACGAGCAGTACTTC. Its protein is CASSPLSRTYEQYF.

The V and J genes are TRBV5-6 and TRBJ1-6; maybe TRBD1 (5 bases). The CDR3 is 18 amino acids. V lost 4 bases to trimming and J lost 2 bases, with 19 bases between them. The germline V gene encodes CDR1 SGHDT and CDR2 YYEEEE. This CDR3 is CASSPRGSGVPYNSPLHF. The DNA for the CDR3 is TGTGCCAGCAGCCCCCGAGGGTCGGGGGTCCCCTATAATTCACCCCTCCACTTT.

This clone was seen once. CDR3 coding DNA: TGTGCCAGCAGCCTTGAGGGTTACGCTGGAAACACCATATATTTT. It codes for CASSLEGYAGNTIYF. This chain joins TRBV7-2 and TRBJ1-3, with D hard to call. The length of the CDR3 is 15 residues. Per germline, CDR1 SGHTA and CDR2 FQGNSA. The V end lost 5 bases, the J end lost 2 bases, and 13 bases lay between the germline ends.

V and J are TRBV5-1 and TRBJ2-2; D unclear. The CDR3 consists of 13 residues. The germline V gene has CDR1 SGHRS and CDR2 YFSETQ. V lost 4 bases to trimming and J lost 7 bases, with 11 bases between them. CDR3 amino acids: CASSLLLGGELFF. CDR3 sequence (DNA): TGCGCCAGCAGCCTTCTCTTAGGCGGGGAGCTGTTTTTT.

The chain has TRBV11-3 and TRBJ2-5; a possible D gene is TRBD2 (6 bases). V was pared by 5 bases and J by 4 bases, with 14 bases between. The CDR3 has 14 amino acids. Germline V gene data show CDR1 as SGHNT and CDR2 as YENEEA. CDR3: CASSLGQGGETQYF. CDR3 nucleotides: TGTGCCAGCAGCCTTGGTCAGGGAGGAGAGACCCAGTACTTC. The full variable domain, its missing parts supplied by reference TRBV11-3 and TRBJ2-5, is EAGVVQSPRYKIIEKKQPVAFWCNPISGHNTLYWYLQNLGQGPELLIRYENEEAVDDSQLPKDRFSAERLKGVDSTLKIQPAELGDSAVYLCASSLGQGGETQYFGPGTRLLVL.

The chain joins TRBV15 to TRBJ1-3; possibly TRBD1 for D (5 bases). The germline V gene has CDR1 LNHNV and CDR2 YYDKDF (reference sequence). CDR3 length: 18 residues. V lost 0 bases and J lost 0, with 15 bases in between. The CDR3 coding sequence is TGTGCCACCAGCAGAGATCCGGCCAGGGTTTTCTCTGGAAACACCATATATTTT. Its protein is CATSRDPARVFSGNTIYF.

Written as DNA, the CDR3 is TGTGCCAGCGTAGATAGGGCTGCCGGGGACACCATATATTTT. Residues: CASVDRAAGDTIYF. The V gene is TRBV27, the J gene TRBJ1-3; D gene uncertain. The CDR3 totals 14 residues. In germline, CDR1 is MNHEY, CDR2 SMNVEV (reference sequence). Trimming removed 8 bases at V and 8 bases at J, with 19 bases between.

The rearrangement links TRBV27 to TRBJ2-1; TRBD2 agrees at 10 bases. J lost 7 bases, V lost 6 bases, and 12 bases had no gene match. CDR3 length: 16 amino acids. Germline V gene lookup returns CDR1 MNHEY and CDR2 SMNVEV (reference sequence). Here the CDR3 DNA reads TGTGCCAGCAGCGTTCTGGGAAGCGGGAGGGTTAATGAGCAGTTCTTC. Translated, it gives CASSVLGSGRVNEQFF.

The chain joins TRBV7-9 to TRBJ1-5, with 12 bases fitting TRBD1. CDR3 length: 15 residues. The V gene's germline CDR1 is SEHNR and CDR2 FQNEAQ (reference sequence). Trimming removed 1 base from V and 7 bases from J; junction bases left unmatched: 2. This CDR3 is CASSLEGTGGQPQHF. For the CDR3, the DNA is TGTGCCAGCAGCTTAGAAGGGACAGGGGGCCAGCCCCAGCATTTT.

The genes are TRBV28 and TRBJ2-3, with unresolved D. Between the trimmed V and J ends, which lost 6 bases and 0 bases, there was a span of 16 bases. Germline V gives CDR1 MDHEN, CDR2 SYDVKM. The CDR3 has 16 residues. The DNA for the CDR3 is TGTGCCAGCAGCACCGCGTTTCGAGTGAGCACAGATACGCAGTATTTT. Its translation: CASSTAFRVSTDTQYF.

This clone was seen more than once but under ten times. The chain combines TRBV7-3 with TRBJ1-2; D might be TRBD1 (5 bases). CDR3 length equals 14 residues. The V gene's germline CDR1 is SGHTA and CDR2 FQGTGA. V lost 5 bases and J lost 8, with 18 bases in between. Written as DNA, the CDR3 is TGTGCCAGCAGCCCGACAGCCCTAACTACAGGCTACACCTTC. Translated: CASSPTALTTGYTF.

The gene calls are TRBV6-1 and TRBJ2-2, with D uncertain. This CDR3 comprises 18 residues. The V and J ends lost 1 base and 6 bases respectively, with 21 bases between them. Germline assignment: CDR1 MNHNS and CDR2 SASEGT. CDR3 protein: CASSEGIPGPDRAGELFF. The CDR3 bases are TGTGCCAGCAGTGAAGGGATACCGGGTCCAGATCGCGCCGGGGAGCTGTTTTTT.

The chain uses TRBV7-8 and TRBJ2-6, with 7 bases matching TRBD2. The trim removed 3 bases at V and 0 bases at J, leaving 8 bases unmatched. The CDR3 contains 18 residues. CDR1 and CDR2 from the germline V gene are SGHVS and FQNEAQ. This CDR3 reads CASSFGLVPLSGANVLTF. CDR3 DNA sequence: TGTGCCAGCAGCTTTGGACTAGTTCCTCTCTCTGGGGCCAACGTCCTGACTTTC.

The rearrangement uses TRBV7-6 and TRBJ2-2; 8 bases agree with TRBD1. The length of the CDR3 is 14 residues. Germline V gene data show CDR1 as SGHVS and CDR2 as FNYEAQ. The V gene end was trimmed by 1 base and the J gene end by 7 bases; junction bases not matched to a gene: 2. CDR3 sequence (DNA): TGTGCCAGCAGCTTAGACAGGGGGAACGGGGAGCTGTTTTTT. It encodes CASSLDRGNGELFF.

J is TRBJ2-1 and V is TRBV18, with 8 bases lining up with TRBD2. Germline-derived CDR1 and CDR2 are KGHSH and LQKENI. CDR3 length: 15 amino acids. Trimming cost V 6 bases and J 3 bases; bases outside gene matches: 7. CDR3 sequence (DNA): TGTGCCAGCTCCACGGACAGCGGGGGCTACAATGAGCAGTTCTTC. Protein sequence: CASSTDSGGYNEQFF. Using reference TRBV18 and TRBJ2-1 for the parts outside the CDR3, the full variable domain is NAGVMQNPRHLVRRRGQEARLRCSPMKGHSHVYWYRQLPEEGLKFMVYLQKENIIDESGMPKERFSAEFPKEGPSILRIQQVVRGDSAAYFCASSTDSGGYNEQFFGPGTRLTVL.

The rearrangement links TRBV2 to TRBJ2-3, with 13 bases fitting TRBD2. The CDR3 has 15 amino acids. Germline loops: CDR1 SNHLY, CDR2 FYNNEI. Trimming took 6 bases from V and 5 from J; bases not matched to a gene: 5. CDR3 DNA: TGTGCCAGCAGAGTACTAGCGGGAGGGCAAGATACGCAGTATTTT. Residues: CASRVLAGGQDTQYF.